These 10 T cell receptor beta chains came from one sample sequenced in a study of technical replicates of blood from several donors. Clones were read by immunoSEQ multiplex PCR, and TCRdb kept only the in-frame ones, dropping some. Of approximately 70,000 clones in the sample, roughly 94% are singletons; the top ten hold approximately 0.4%. Sequencing was done on a sample of T cells isolated from PBMCs. The source of these receptors is a human donor in good health.

This chain joins TRBV7-8 and TRBJ2-1; D may be TRBD2 (6 bases). This CDR3 is 11 amino acids long. Trimming removed 6 bases from V and 15 bases from J, with 15 bases in between. Germline CDR1 reads SGHVS; CDR2 reads FQNEAQ. The CDR3 DNA reads TGTGCCAGCAGACCTCCTGGGCGGGGGTTCTTC. It is translated as CASRPPGRGFF.

The rearrangement joins TRBV28 to TRBJ2-7, with D possibly being TRBD1 (5 bases). From germline, CDR1 is MDHEN and CDR2 SYDVKM. The ends were cut back, 3 bases at V and 2 bases at J, with 11 bases in the middle. The CDR3 runs to 14 residues. The CDR3 loop is CASSFSGIPYEQYF. DNA for the CDR3: TGTGCCAGCAGTTTCTCAGGGATTCCCTACGAGCAGTACTTC.

The chain couples TRBV25-1 to TRBJ1-2, with 7 bases that match TRBD1. The CDR3 length is 17 residues. With 6 bases clipped from V and 0 bases from J, the junction kept 13 bases outside the gene matches. CDR1 is MGHDK and CDR2 is SYGVNS in the germline V gene. The chain's CDR3 is CASSLGDSTNPNYGYTF. CDR3 DNA sequence: TGTGCCAGCAGCCTTGGGGACAGCACGAATCCTAACTATGGCTACACCTTC.

The chain recombines TRBV29-1 with TRBJ1-2; possible D gene TRBD1, 5 bases. Trimming pared 4 bases from V and 1 base from J, leaving 16 bases between. The CDR3 extends over 15 amino acids. The V gene's germline CDR1 is SQVTM and CDR2 ANQGSEA. The CDR3 coding sequence is TGCAGCGTTGTGAACTCCGGGAGGGGTAACTATGGCTACACCTTC. Its translation: CSVVNSGRGNYGYTF.

The V gene is TRBV7-8, the J gene TRBJ2-7; D perhaps matches TRBD2 (6 bases). This CDR3 spans 16 amino acids. In germline, CDR1 is SGHVS, CDR2 FQNEAQ. The ends were cut back, 1 base at V and 2 bases at J, with 15 bases in the middle. CDR3 in DNA: TGTGCCAGCAGCTTAGAGTATAATTCGGGGGCCTACGAGCAGTACTTC. Translating it yields CASSLEYNSGAYEQYF.

This sequence joins TRBV7-9 and TRBJ2-3; D gene unclear. This CDR3 has 16 residues. Deletions cut 4 bases from V and 7 bases from J, with 21 bases between. Looked up from germline, CDR1 is SEHNR and CDR2 is FQNEAQ (reference sequence). The CDR3 protein is CASSYDGGESAYTQYF. As DNA, the CDR3 is TGTGCCAGCAGCTACGACGGCGGCGAGTCCGCATATACGCAGTATTTT. The whole variable domain, filled in from reference TRBV7-9 and TRBJ2-3, reads DTGVSQNPRHKITKRGQNVTFRCDPISEHNRLYWYRQTLGQGPEFLTYFQNEAQLEKSRLLSDRFSAERPKGSFSTLEIQRTEQGDSAMYLCASSYDGGESAYTQYFGPGTRLTVL.

CDR3 in DNA: TGTGCCAGCAGCTCTACTAGCGGGAGCTACAATGAGCAGTTCTTC. It yields the protein CASSSTSGSYNEQFF. The V gene is TRBV11-3, the J gene TRBJ2-1, with 11 positions matching TRBD2. The CDR3 consists of 15 residues. V shed 4 bases and J 3 bases; nucleotides not matched to a gene: 2. Germline V gene sequence: CDR1 SGHNT, CDR2 YENEEA. Full variable domain (missing parts from reference TRBV11-3 and TRBJ2-1): EAGVVQSPRYKIIEKKQPVAFWCNPISGHNTLYWYLQNLGQGPELLIRYENEEAVDDSQLPKDRFSAERLKGVDSTLKIQPAELGDSAVYLCASSSTSGSYNEQFFGPGTRLTVL.

This sequence joins TRBV28 and TRBJ1-2; D might be TRBD1 (5 bases). The ends were cut back, 1 base at V and 4 bases at J, with 19 bases in the middle. This CDR3 comprises 17 residues. Germline-derived CDR1 and CDR2 are MDHEN and SYDVKM. CDR3 in DNA: TGTGCCAGCAGTTTATTTTCGGGGGACGGAGCCCCCTATGGCTACACCTTC. It translates to CASSLFSGDGAPYGYTF.

This clone was seen a single time. This rearrangement joins TRBV30 to TRBJ2-1; 12 positions match TRBD2. This CDR3 is built from 13 residues. V dropped 3 bases and J dropped 9; count of bases not matched to a gene: 3. CDR1 is GTSNPN and CDR2 is SVGIG in the germline V gene (reference sequence). CDR3 region: CAWRGLAGSEQFF. Here the CDR3 DNA reads TGTGCCTGGAGAGGACTAGCGGGAAGTGAGCAGTTCTTC.

CDR3 sequence (DNA): TGTGCCAGCAGCTTAGCTGCGGGACTAGCGGGGTTCAGCTCCTACAATGAGCAGTTCTTC. Protein product: CASSLAAGLAGFSSYNEQFF. This chain uses TRBV7-8 with TRBJ2-1, with 13 bases fitting TRBD2. The germline V gene encodes CDR1 SGHVS and CDR2 FQNEAQ. This CDR3 contains 20 residues. The V segment lost 0 bases and the J segment 0 bases; nucleotides outside the gene matches: 8.